Listed here are 20 T cell receptor beta chains from one sample, sequenced in a study of control samples from healthy donors and cancer patients. Sequencing was performed with immunoSEQ multiplex PCR; in TCRdb, only in-frame clones are kept and a portion is missing. The repertoire consists of about 150,000 clones, with more than 85% occurring once and the leading ten covering around 2.2%. The sequenced sample consisted of blood. Receptor source: a woman aged 40 to 49 in good health.

V gene TRBV5-1 combines with J gene TRBJ1-4, with 7 nucleotides matching TRBD1. This CDR3 is built from 14 residues. The V gene's germline CDR1 is SGHRS and CDR2 YFSETQ. The trim removed 7 bases at V and 4 bases at J, leaving 7 bases unmatched. This CDR3 reads CASQAGQINEKLFF. Here the CDR3 DNA reads TGCGCCAGCCAGGCGGGACAGATTAATGAAAAACTGTTTTTT.

This clone showed up just once. This chain links TRBV25-1 with TRBJ2-1; D ambiguous. With 0 bases removed from V and 5 bases from J, the gap between germline ends came to 17 bases. The CDR3 has 17 residues. Germline assignment: CDR1 MGHDK and CDR2 SYGVNS. The CDR3 loop is CASSEYFPSSANNEQFF. The CDR3 region has the DNA TGTGCCAGCAGTGAATATTTCCCCTCATCCGCGAACAATGAGCAGTTCTTC.

The chain employs TRBV19 and TRBJ2-1; 9 bases are shared with TRBD2. The CDR3 is 14 residues long. Germline V gene data show CDR1 as LNHDA and CDR2 as SQIVND (reference sequence). The ends lost 6 bases at V and 8 bases at J; junction bases unmatched: 8. The CDR3 nucleotides are TGTGCCAGTAGCCAAGGGACTAGCTTCCATGAGCAGTTCTTC. It is translated as CASSQGTSFHEQFF. Combining the CDR3 with reference TRBV19 and TRBJ2-1 gives the whole variable domain DGGITQSPKYLFRKEGQNVTLSCEQNLNHDAMYWYRQDPGQGLRLIYYSQIVNDFQKGDIAEGYSVSREKKESFPLTVTSAQKNPTAFYLCASSQGTSFHEQFFGPGTRLTVL.

V and J are TRBV7-9 and TRBJ2-1, with D unresolved. V lost 1 base and J 8 bases, leaving 6 bases between the germline ends. Per the germline V gene, CDR1 is SEHNR and CDR2 is FQNEAQ (reference sequence). The CDR3 spans 12 residues. Here the CDR3 DNA reads TGTGCCAGCAGCTTAGAGGCGGATGAGCAGTTCTTC. This gives the protein CASSLEADEQFF. Looking up the rest from reference TRBV7-9 and TRBJ2-1 gives the full variable domain: DTGVSQNPRHKITKRGQNVTFRCDPISEHNRLYWYRQTLGQGPEFLTYFQNEAQLEKSRLLSDRFSAERPKGSFSTLEIQRTEQGDSAMYLCASSLEADEQFFGPGTRLTVL.

The gene calls are TRBV7-3 and TRBJ2-5; the D call may be TRBD1 or TRBD2 (5 bases each). Germline V CDR1 and CDR2: SGHTA, FQGTGA. The CDR3 has 16 residues. V shed 5 bases and J shed 5 bases, with 21 bases lying between them. CDR3 nucleotide sequence: TGTGCCAGCAGCCTGGGAGCTCCCAGGGCCCATGAGACCCAGTACTTC. Its translation is CASSLGAPRAHETQYF.

The chain couples TRBV2 to TRBJ1-4; D unresolved. Trimming removed 4 bases at V and 4 bases at J, with 10 bases between. CDR3 length: 14 amino acids. Germline values: CDR1 SNHLY, CDR2 FYNNEI. CDR3 bases: TGTGCCAGCAGTGTATCCGGATTTAATGAAAAACTGTTTTTT. Translating gives CASSVSGFNEKLFF.

This chain links TRBV6-5 with TRBJ1-5; D gene unclear. The CDR3 consists of 15 residues. Germline lookup yields CDR1 MNHEY and CDR2 SVGAGI. V lost 5 bases to trimming and J lost 0 bases, with 11 bases between them. Here the CDR3 DNA reads TGTGCCAGCAGTCTGGTGGTTGGTAGCAATCAGCCCCAGCATTTT. The encoded protein is CASSLVVGSNQPQHF.

This clone was seen a single time. The rearrangement joins TRBV5-5 to TRBJ2-7; D unresolved. Per the germline V gene, CDR1 is SGHKS and CDR2 is YYEKEE (reference sequence). The CDR3 is 13 residues long. Trimming removed 1 base from V and 7 bases from J, with 12 bases in between. This CDR3 reads CASSLLGSVEQYF. The CDR3 DNA reads as TGTGCCAGCAGCTTGCTGGGATCGGTGGAGCAGTACTTC.

V gene TRBV5-1 combines with J gene TRBJ2-3, with D perhaps being TRBD1 or TRBD2 (7 bases each). Germline V gene data show CDR1 as SGHRS and CDR2 as YFSETQ. The CDR3 totals 15 residues. V was pared by 2 bases and J by 4 bases, with 14 bases between. The CDR3 reads CASSFRAGGADTQYF. In DNA form, the CDR3 reads TGCGCCAGCAGCTTCCGAGCAGGGGGGGCAGATACGCAGTATTTT.

This chain links TRBV19 with TRBJ1-1; D unresolved. CDR3 length: 14 amino acids. V lost 3 bases and J 3 bases, leaving 11 bases between the germline ends. Germline values: CDR1 LNHDA, CDR2 SQIVND (reference sequence). The CDR3 DNA reads as TGTGCCAGTAGTATCGGTGGTGGGGACACTGAAGCTTTCTTT. Amino acid sequence: CASSIGGGDTEAFF.

CDR3 nucleotide sequence: TGCGCCAGCAGCTTGGCCTTCGGTGAGGACTATGGCTACACCTTC. Amino acids: CASSLAFGEDYGYTF. The J gene is TRBJ1-2, the V gene TRBV5-1; D remains ambiguous. Trimming left V 0 bases short and J 3 bases short, with 12 bases between. This CDR3 is built from 15 residues. Germline V lookup: CDR1 SGHRS, CDR2 YFSETQ.

V usage is TRBV6-5 and J usage is TRBJ1-5; D remains unclear. The CDR3 runs to 13 residues. Germline V gives CDR1 MNHEY, CDR2 SVGAGI. Trimming pared 8 bases from V and 7 bases from J, leaving 15 bases between. CDR3 coding DNA: TGTGCCAGCGAGGAGGGTCCCAGCCAGCCCCAGCATTTT. Protein product: CASEEGPSQPQHF.

J is TRBJ2-7 and V is TRBV19; TRBD1 agrees at 8 bases. Germline V gene data show CDR1 as LNHDA and CDR2 as SQIVND (reference sequence). The CDR3 has 14 residues. Trimming cost V 3 bases and J 5 bases; bases outside gene matches: 6. The CDR3 DNA reads TGTGCCAGTAGTATCGGACAGGGAAGCAACGAGCAGTACTTC. Translation: CASSIGQGSNEQYF.

The chain combines TRBV5-1 with TRBJ1-4; D unresolved. This CDR3 is built from 14 residues. The ends were cut back, 2 bases at V and 8 bases at J, with 13 bases in the middle. Germline CDR1 is SGHRS and CDR2 is YFSETQ. CDR3 in amino acids: CASSFGGSAEKLFF. CDR3 sequence (DNA): TGCGCCAGCAGCTTCGGAGGTTCGGCGGAAAAACTGTTTTTT.

The chain links TRBV19 to TRBJ1-2, with 11 bases fitting TRBD1. In germline, CDR1 is LNHDA, CDR2 SQIVND (reference sequence). With 9 bases clipped from V and 5 bases from J, the junction kept 8 bases outside the gene matches. This CDR3 is built from 14 residues. CDR3 coding DNA: TGTGCCAGCACCCCAGGACAGGGGGCATATGGCTACACCTTC. It codes for CASTPGQGAYGYTF.

This sequence joins TRBV5-4 and TRBJ2-3, with 8 bases fitting TRBD2. V shed 1 base and J 3 bases; nucleotides not matched to a gene: 4. CDR1 is SGHNT, CDR2 YYREEE, per germline (reference sequence). There are 15 residues in the CDR3. As DNA, the CDR3 is TGTGCCAGCAGCTTGCGGGGGGGCCTTACAGATACGCAGTATTTT. It yields the protein CASSLRGGLTDTQYF. Full variable domain (rest looked up from reference TRBV5-4 and TRBJ2-3): ETGVTQSPTHLIKTRGQQVTLRCSSQSGHNTVSWYQQALGQGPQFIFQYYREEENGRGNFPPRFSGLQFPNYSSELNVNALELDDSALYLCASSLRGGLTDTQYFGPGTRLTVL.

The chain joins TRBV6-6 to TRBJ1-1; possibly TRBD1 for D (6 bases). Germline V gene data show CDR1 as MNHNY and CDR2 as SVGAGI (reference sequence). The V end lost 5 bases, the J end lost 7 bases, and 17 bases lay between the germline ends. This CDR3 has 14 residues. The CDR3: CASSQPGAQREAFF. The CDR3 DNA follows: TGTGCCAGCAGTCAACCAGGGGCGCAACGTGAAGCTTTCTTT.

This chain connects TRBV9 to TRBJ2-7, with D maybe TRBD2 (7 bases). The CDR3 is 15 amino acids. The V end was cut by 0 bases, the J end by 2 bases, with 12 bases between. Germline V CDR1 and CDR2: SGDLS, YYNGEE. In nucleotides, the CDR3 is TGTGCCAGCAGCGTAGGGGGGGGGCCGCCCTACGAGCAGTACTTC. Protein product: CASSVGGGPPYEQYF. Full variable domain (rest looked up from reference TRBV9 and TRBJ2-7): DSGVTQTPKHLITATGQRVTLRCSPRSGDLSVYWYQQSLDQGLQFLIQYYNGEERAKGNILERFSAQQFPDLHSELNLSSLELGDSALYFCASSVGGGPPYEQYFGPGTRLTVT.

The chain couples TRBV4-1 to TRBJ2-4; 14 nucleotides agree with TRBD2. The V and J ends lost 3 bases and 0 bases, in that order; junction bases with no gene match: 10. This CDR3 spans 20 amino acids. CDR1 and CDR2 (germline): MGHRA, YSYEKL. The CDR3 DNA reads TGCGCCAGCAGCCAGCGAAGACTAGCGGGGGGGGACCTAGCCAAAAACATTCAGTACTTC. Protein product: CASSQRRLAGGDLAKNIQYF.

The chain links TRBV11-2 to TRBJ2-7; D not certain. In germline, CDR1 is SGHAT, CDR2 FQNNGV. The V and J ends lost 1 base and 3 bases respectively, with 4 bases between them. This CDR3 is 12 amino acids long. The CDR3 reads CASSLAGYEQYF. The CDR3 nucleotides read TGTGCCAGCAGCTTAGCCGGCTACGAGCAGTACTTC.